The source of this T cell receptor (beta chain) is a study of blood T cell repertoires in COVID-19. Trimming cost V 0 bases and J 7 bases; bases outside gene matches: 6. CDR3 length: 16 amino acids. Per germline, CDR1 MGHDK and CDR2 SYGVNS. Only in-frame clones appear in the TCRdb table, and some are missing; sequencing was by immunoSEQ multiplex PCR. Counted here are approximately 300,000 clones, around 89% occurring once; the ten biggest clones make up 4% to 5.5%. Input material: PBMCs or T cells enriched from blood (not recorded which). This sequence was found in a young woman with acute COVID-19. V usage is TRBV25-1 and J usage is TRBJ2-1, with 10 bases matching TRBD1. The CDR3 DNA follows: TGTGCCAGCAGTGAATACACGGGACAGGGGAGGAATGAGCAGTTCTTC. Translated, it gives CASSEYTGQGRNEQFF.